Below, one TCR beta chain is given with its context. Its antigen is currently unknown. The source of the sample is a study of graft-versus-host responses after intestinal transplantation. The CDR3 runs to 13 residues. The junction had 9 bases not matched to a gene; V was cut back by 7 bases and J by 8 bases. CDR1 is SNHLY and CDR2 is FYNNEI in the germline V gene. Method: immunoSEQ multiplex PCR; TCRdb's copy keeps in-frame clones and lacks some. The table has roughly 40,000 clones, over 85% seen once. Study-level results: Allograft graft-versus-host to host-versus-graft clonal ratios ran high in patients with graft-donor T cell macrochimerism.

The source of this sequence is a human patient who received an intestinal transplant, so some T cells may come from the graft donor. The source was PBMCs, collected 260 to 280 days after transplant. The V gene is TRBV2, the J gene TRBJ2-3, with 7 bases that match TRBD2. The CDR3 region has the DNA TGTGCCAGCAAAGCTAGCGGCCGTGGTACGCAGTATTTT. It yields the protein CASKASGRGTQYF.